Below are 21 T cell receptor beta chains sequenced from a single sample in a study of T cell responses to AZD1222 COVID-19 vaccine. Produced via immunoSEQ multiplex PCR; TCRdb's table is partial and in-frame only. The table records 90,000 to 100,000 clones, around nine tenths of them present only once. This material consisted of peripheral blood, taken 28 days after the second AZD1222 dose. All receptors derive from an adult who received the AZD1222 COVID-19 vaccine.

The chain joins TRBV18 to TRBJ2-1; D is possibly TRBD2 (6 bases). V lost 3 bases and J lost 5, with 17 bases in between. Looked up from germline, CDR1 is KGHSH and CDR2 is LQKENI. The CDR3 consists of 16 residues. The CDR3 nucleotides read TGTGCCAGCTCACCCGCCTGGACGGGGGAACACAATGAGCAGTTCTTC. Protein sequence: CASSPAWTGEHNEQFF.

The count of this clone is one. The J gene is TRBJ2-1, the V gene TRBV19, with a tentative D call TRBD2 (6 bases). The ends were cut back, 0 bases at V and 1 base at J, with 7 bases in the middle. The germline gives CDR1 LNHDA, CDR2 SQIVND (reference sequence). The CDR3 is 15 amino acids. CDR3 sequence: CASSIDGTSYNEQFF. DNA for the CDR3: TGTGCCAGTAGTATAGACGGGACTTCCTACAATGAGCAGTTCTTC.

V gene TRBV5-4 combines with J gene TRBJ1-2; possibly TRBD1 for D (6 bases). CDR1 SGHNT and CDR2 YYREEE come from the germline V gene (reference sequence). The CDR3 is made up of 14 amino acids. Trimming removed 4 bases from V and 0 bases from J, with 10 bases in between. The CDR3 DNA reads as TGTGCCAGCAGCGGGGACATAGCTAACTATGGCTACACCTTC. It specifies CASSGDIANYGYTF.

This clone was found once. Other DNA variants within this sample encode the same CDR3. This CDR3 reads CASSLADYEQYF. DNA of the CDR3: TGTGCCAGCAGCTTGGCGGACTACGAGCAGTACTTC. V and J are TRBV5-6 and TRBJ2-7; D is undetermined. CDR1 is SGHDT and CDR2 is YYEEEE in the germline V gene. The CDR3 has 12 residues. V dropped 0 bases and J dropped 3 bases, with 4 bases sitting between them.

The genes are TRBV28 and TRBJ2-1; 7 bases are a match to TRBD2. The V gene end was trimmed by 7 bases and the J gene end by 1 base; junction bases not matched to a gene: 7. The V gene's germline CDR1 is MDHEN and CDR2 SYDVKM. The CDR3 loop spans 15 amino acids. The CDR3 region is CASTVAGVSYNEQFF. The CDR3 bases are TGTGCCAGCACCGTAGCGGGCGTTTCCTACAATGAGCAGTTCTTC.

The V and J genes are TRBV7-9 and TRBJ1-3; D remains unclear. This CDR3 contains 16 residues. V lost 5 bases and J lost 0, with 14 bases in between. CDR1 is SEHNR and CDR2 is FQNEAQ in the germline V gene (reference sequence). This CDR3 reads CASSALAVGSGNTIYF. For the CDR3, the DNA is TGTGCCAGCAGCGCACTGGCGGTGGGCTCTGGAAACACCATATATTTT.

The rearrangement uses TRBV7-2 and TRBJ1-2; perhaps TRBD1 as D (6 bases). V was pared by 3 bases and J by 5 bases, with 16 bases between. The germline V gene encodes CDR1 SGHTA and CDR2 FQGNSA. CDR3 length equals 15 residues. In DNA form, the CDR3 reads TGTGCCAGCAGCTTCCAACGGATAGGGGGTTATGGCTACACCTTC. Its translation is CASSFQRIGGYGYTF.

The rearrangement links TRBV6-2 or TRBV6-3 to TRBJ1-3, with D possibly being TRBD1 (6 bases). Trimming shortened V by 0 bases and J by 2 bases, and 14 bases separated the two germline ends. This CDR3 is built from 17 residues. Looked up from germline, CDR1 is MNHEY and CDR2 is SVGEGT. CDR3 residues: CASSYSITGAPGNTIYF. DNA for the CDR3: TGTGCCAGCAGTTACTCGATCACGGGGGCGCCTGGAAACACCATATATTTT.

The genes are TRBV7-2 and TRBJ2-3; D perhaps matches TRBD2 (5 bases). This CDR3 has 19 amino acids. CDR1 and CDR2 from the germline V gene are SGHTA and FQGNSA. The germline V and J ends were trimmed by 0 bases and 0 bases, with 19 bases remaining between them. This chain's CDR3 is CASSLAITGLGPSTDTQYF. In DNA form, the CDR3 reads TGTGCCAGCAGCTTAGCCATAACCGGACTGGGCCCTAGCACAGATACGCAGTATTTT.

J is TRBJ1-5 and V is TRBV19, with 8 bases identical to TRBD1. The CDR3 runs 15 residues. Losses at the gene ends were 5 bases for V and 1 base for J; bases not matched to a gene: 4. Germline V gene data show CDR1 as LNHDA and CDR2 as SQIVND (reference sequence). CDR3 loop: CASSDRGHSNQPQHF. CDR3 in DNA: TGTGCCAGTAGTGACAGGGGCCACAGCAATCAGCCCCAGCATTTT.

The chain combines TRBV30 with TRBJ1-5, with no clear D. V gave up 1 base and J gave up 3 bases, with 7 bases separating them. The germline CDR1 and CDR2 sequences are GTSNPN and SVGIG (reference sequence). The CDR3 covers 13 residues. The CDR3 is CAWSALPNQPQHF. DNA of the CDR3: TGTGCCTGGAGTGCCCTTCCCAATCAGCCCCAGCATTTT.

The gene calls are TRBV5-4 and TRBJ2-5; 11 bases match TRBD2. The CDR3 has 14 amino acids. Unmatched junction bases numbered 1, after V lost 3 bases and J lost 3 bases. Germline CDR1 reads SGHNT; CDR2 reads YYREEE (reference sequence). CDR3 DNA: TGTGCCAGCAGCTCGGGACTAGCGGAAGAGACCCAGTACTTC. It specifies CASSSGLAEETQYF.

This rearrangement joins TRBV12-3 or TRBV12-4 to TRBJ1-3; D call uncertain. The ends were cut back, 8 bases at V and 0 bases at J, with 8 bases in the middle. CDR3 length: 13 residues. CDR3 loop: CASGSFSGNTIYF. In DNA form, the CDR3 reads TGTGCCAGCGGCAGTTTCTCTGGAAACACCATATATTTT.

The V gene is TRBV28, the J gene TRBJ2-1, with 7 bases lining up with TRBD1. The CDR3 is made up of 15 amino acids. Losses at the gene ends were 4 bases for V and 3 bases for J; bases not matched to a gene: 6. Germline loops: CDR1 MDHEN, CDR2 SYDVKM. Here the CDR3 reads CASSSPGQNYNEQFF. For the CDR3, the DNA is TGTGCCAGCAGTTCCCCGGGACAGAACTACAATGAGCAGTTCTTC. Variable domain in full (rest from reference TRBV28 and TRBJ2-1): DVKVTQSSRYLVKRTGEKVFLECVQDMDHENMFWYRQDPGLGLRLIYFSYDVKMKEKGDIPEGYSVSREKKERFSLILESASTNQTSMYLCASSSPGQNYNEQFFGPGTRLTVL.

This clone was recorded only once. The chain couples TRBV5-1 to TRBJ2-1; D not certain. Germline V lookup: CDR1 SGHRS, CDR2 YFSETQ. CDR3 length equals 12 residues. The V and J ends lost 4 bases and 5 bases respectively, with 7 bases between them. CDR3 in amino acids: CASSRDHNEQFF. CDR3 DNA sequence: TGCGCCAGCAGCAGAGACCACAATGAGCAGTTCTTC.

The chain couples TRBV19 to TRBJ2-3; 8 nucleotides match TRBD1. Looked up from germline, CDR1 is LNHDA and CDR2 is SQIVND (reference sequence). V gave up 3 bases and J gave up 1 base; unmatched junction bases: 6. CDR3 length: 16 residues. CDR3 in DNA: TGTGCCAGTAGTATCTGGACAGGGCCGCGCACAGATACGCAGTATTTT. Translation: CASSIWTGPRTDTQYF.

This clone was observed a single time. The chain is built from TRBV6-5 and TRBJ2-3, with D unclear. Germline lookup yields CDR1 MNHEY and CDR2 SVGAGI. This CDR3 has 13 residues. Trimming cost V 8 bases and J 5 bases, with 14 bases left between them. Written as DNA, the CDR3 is TGTGCCAGCGCGCTCGGGCCAATAGATACGCAGTATTTT. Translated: CASALGPIDTQYF.

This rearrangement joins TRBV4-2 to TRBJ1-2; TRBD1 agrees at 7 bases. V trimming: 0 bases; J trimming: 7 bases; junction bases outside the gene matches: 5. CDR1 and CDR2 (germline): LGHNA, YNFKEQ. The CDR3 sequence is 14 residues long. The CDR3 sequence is CASSQDEGAGGYTF. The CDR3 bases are TGTGCCAGCAGCCAAGATGAGGGGGCTGGTGGCTACACCTTC.

The CDR3 loop is CASSLGGGAYGYTF. The CDR3 DNA sequence: TGTGCCAGCAGCTTAGGGGGTGGGGCCTATGGCTACACCTTC. The chain carries TRBV7-9 and TRBJ1-2, with D possibly TRBD1 on 5 matching bases. The CDR3 is made up of 14 amino acids. The V gene's germline CDR1 is SEHNR and CDR2 FQNEAQ (reference sequence). Between the trimmed V and J ends, which lost 1 base and 4 bases, there was a span of 10 bases.

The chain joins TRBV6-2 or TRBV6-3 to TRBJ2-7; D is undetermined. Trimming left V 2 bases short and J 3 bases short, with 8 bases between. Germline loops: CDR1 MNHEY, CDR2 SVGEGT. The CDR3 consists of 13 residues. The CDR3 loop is CASSYRAVYEQYF. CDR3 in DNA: TGTGCCAGCAGTTACAGGGCAGTCTACGAGCAGTACTTC.

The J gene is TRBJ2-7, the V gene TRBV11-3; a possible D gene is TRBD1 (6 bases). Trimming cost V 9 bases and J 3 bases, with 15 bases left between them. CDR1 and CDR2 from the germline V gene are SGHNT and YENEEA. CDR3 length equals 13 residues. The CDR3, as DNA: TGTGCCAGTCAACAGGGAATTAGCTACGAGCAGTACTTC. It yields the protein CASQQGISYEQYF.